One sample yielded the 5 T cell receptor beta chains listed below, sequenced in a study of T cell responses to AZD1222 COVID-19 vaccine (TCRdb year 2021). Taken with the paper, the label for time point translates to: baseline before first vaccination. Receptors were amplified or captured by the immunoSEQ multiplex PCR assay. TCRdb took over this immuneACCESS table, retaining in-frame rearrangements with V and J assigned. Such tables are incomplete; in checked studies, under half of the missing clones stem from an unresolved V gene, and the remainder is unexplained. Present in this sample are about 130,000 clones, about 91% of which were seen just once. The ten largest clonotypes hold approximately 2.1% of the sample. The material was peripheral blood, obtained on day 0 of AZD1222 vaccination. Receptors were obtained from an adult in good health.

The genes are TRBV19 and TRBJ1-5, with D uncertain. The CDR3 runs 15 residues. V lost 5 bases and J 2 bases, leaving 13 bases between the germline ends. Germline V gene data show CDR1 as LNHDA and CDR2 as SQIVND (reference sequence). CDR3 residues: CASSSLTGGNQPQHF. As DNA, the CDR3 is TGTGCCAGTAGTTCCCTTACGGGTGGCAATCAGCCCCAGCATTTT.

This clone was found once. Sequence at one end of the junction differs from germline and may be a read error. The V gene is TRBV6-1, the J gene TRBJ2-7; 10 bases are shared with TRBD1. The CDR3 loop spans 11 amino acids. Germline V CDR1 and CDR2: MNHNS, SASEGT. In DNA form, the CDR3 reads TGTGCCAGCAGTGAAGCTGACAGGGGGCTTTTC. This codes for CASSEADRGLF.

This chain joins TRBV7-2 and TRBJ2-6; D unclear. There are 14 residues in the CDR3. The V gene lost 8 bases and the J gene lost 4 bases, with 12 bases spanning the gap. CDR1 is SGHTA and CDR2 is FQGNSA in the germline V gene. CDR3 sequence: CASVLGRGANVLTF. The DNA of the CDR3 is TGTGCCAGCGTCCTAGGTCGAGGGGCCAACGTCCTGACTTTC.

This chain links TRBV4-1 with TRBJ2-7; D is perhaps TRBD2 (5 bases). Germline assignment: CDR1 MGHRA and CDR2 YSYEKL. V was pared by 0 bases and J by 3 bases, with 12 bases between. CDR3 length: 15 residues. The CDR3 DNA sequence: TGCGCCAGCAGCCAAGATGGGAGCCATAGCTACGAGCAGTACTTC. Amino acid sequence: CASSQDGSHSYEQYF.

J is TRBJ1-5 and V is TRBV5-8; TRBD1 matches 8 bases. Trimming cost V 4 bases and J 0 bases; bases outside gene matches: 6. Germline V gene data show CDR1 as SGHTS and CDR2 as YDEGEE. The CDR3 contains 16 residues. The CDR3 sequence: CASSHRTGHSNQPQHF. DNA for the CDR3: TGTGCCAGCAGCCACCGGACAGGGCATAGCAATCAGCCCCAGCATTTT.